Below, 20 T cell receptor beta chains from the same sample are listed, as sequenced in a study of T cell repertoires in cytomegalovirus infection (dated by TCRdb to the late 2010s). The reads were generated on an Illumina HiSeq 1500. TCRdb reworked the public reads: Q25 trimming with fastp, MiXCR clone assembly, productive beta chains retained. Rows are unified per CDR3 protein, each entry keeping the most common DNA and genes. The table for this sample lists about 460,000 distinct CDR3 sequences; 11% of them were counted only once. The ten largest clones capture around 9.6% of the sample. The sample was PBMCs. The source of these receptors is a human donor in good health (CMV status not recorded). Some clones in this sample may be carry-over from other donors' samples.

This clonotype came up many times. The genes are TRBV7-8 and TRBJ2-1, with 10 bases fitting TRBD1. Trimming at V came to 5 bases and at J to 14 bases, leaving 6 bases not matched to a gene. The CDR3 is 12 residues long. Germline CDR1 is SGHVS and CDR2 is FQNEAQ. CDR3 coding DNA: TGTGCCAGCAGCCCAGGGGGACAGGGGAAGTTCTTC. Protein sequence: CASSPGGQGKFF. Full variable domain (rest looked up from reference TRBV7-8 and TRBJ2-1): GAGVSQSPRYKVAKRGQDVALRCDPISGHVSLFWYQQALGQGPEFLTYFQNEAQLDKSGLPSDRFFAERPEGSVSTLKIQRTQQEDSAVYLCASSPGGQGKFFGPGTRLTVL.

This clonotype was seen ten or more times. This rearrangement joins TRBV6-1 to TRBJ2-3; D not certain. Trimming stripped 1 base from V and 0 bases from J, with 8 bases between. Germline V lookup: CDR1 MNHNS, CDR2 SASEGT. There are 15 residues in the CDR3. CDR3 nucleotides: TGTGCCAGCAGTGAAGGGCTTTCTAGCACAGATACGCAGTATTTT. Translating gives CASSEGLSSTDTQYF.

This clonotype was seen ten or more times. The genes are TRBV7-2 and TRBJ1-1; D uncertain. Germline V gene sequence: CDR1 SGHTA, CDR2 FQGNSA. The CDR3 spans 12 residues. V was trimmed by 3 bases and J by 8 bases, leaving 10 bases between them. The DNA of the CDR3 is TGTGCCAGCAGCTTCGGGCGAAGGGAAGCTTTCTTT. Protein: CASSFGRREAFF.

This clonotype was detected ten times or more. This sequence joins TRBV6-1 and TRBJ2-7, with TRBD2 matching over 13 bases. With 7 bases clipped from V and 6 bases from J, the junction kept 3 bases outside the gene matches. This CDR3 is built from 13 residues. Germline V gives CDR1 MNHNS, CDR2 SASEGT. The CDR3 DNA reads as TGTGCCAGCACCCGGACTAGCGGGAGCGAGCAGTACTTC. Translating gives CASTRTSGSEQYF.

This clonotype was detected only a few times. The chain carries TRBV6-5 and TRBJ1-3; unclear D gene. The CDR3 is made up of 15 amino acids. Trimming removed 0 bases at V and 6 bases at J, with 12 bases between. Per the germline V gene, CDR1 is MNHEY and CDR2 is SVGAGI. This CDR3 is CASSYSVRTTNTIYF. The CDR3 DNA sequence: TGTGCCAGCAGTTACTCTGTTAGGACTACAAACACCATATATTTT.

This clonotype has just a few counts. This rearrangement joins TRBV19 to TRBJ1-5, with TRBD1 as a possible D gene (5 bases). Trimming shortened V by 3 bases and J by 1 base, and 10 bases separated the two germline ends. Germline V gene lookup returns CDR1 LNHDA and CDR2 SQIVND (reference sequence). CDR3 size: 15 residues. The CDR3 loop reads CASSMRGLSNQPQHF. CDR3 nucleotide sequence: TGTGCCAGTAGTATGAGGGGCCTGAGCAATCAGCCCCAGCATTTT.

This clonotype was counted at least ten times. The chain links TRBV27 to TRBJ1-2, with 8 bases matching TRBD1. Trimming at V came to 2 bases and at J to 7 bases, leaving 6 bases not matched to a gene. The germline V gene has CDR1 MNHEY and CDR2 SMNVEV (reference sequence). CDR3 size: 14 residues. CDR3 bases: TGTGCCAGCAGTTTAGGCCCAGGACAGGGTGGCTACACCTTC. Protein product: CASSLGPGQGGYTF.

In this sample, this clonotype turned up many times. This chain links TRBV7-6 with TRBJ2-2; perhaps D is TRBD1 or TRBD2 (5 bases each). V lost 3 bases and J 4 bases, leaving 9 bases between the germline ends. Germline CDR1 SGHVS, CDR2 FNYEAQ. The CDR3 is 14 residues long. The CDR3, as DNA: TGTGCCAGCAGCTTGGGGGTCCCCACCGGGGAGCTGTTTTTT. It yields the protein CASSLGVPTGELFF.

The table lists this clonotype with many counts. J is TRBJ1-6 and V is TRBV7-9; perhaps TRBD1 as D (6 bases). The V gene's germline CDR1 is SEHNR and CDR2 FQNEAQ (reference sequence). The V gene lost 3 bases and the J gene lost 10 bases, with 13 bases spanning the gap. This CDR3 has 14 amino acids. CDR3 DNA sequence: TGTGCCAGCAGCTTGAACAGGGTGCGGTCACCCCTCCACTTT. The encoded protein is CASSLNRVRSPLHF. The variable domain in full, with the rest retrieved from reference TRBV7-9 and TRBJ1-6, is DTGVSQNPRHKITKRGQNVTFRCDPISEHNRLYWYRQTLGQGPEFLTYFQNEAQLEKSRLLSDRFSAERPKGSFSTLEIQRTEQGDSAMYLCASSLNRVRSPLHFGNGTRLTVT.

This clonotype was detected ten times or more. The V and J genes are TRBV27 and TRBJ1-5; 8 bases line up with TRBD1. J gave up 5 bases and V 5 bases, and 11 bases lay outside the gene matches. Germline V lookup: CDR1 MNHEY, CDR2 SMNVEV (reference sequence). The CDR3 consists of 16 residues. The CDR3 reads CASSASTGEMYQPQHF. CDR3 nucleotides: TGTGCCAGCAGTGCCTCGACAGGGGAAATGTATCAGCCCCAGCATTTT.

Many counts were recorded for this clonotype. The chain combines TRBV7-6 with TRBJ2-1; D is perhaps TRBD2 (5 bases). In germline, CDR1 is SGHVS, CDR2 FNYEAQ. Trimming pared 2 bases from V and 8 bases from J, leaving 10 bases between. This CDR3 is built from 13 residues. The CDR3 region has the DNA TGTGCCAGCAGCTTACTCCGGCGGGATGAGCAGTTCTTC. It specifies CASSLLRRDEQFF.

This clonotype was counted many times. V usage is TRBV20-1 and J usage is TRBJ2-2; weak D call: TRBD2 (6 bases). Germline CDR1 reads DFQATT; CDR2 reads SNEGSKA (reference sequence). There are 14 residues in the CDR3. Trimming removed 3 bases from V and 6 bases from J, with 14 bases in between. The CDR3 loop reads CSARSPEGPGELFF. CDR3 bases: TGCAGTGCTAGGTCCCCGGAGGGGCCCGGGGAGCTGTTTTTT.

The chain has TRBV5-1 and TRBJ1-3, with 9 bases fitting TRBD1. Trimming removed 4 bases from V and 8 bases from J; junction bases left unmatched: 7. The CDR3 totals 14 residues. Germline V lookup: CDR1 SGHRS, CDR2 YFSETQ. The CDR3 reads CASSPDRGTDTIYF. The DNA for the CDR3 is TGCGCCAGCAGCCCGGACAGGGGTACAGACACCATATATTTT.

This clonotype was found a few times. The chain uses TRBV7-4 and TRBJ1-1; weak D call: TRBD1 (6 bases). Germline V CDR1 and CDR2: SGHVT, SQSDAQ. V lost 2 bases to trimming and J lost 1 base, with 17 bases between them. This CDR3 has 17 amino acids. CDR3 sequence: CASSLKSKGGKNTEAFF. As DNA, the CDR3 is TGTGCCAGCAGCTTAAAAAGTAAGGGGGGAAAGAACACTGAAGCTTTCTTT.

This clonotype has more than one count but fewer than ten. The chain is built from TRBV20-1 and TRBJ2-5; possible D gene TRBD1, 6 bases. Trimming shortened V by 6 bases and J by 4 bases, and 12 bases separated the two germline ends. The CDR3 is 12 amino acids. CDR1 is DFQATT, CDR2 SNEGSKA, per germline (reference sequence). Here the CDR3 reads CSATGSRETQYF. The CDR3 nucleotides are TGCAGTGCAACAGGGTCGCGAGAGACCCAGTACTTC.

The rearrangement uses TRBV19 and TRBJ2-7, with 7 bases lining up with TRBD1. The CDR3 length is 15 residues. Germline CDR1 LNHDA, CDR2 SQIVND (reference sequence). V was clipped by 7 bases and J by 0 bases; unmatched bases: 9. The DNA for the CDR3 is TGTGCCAGTATGAAAGGGGGCGCGGACTCCTACGAGCAGTACTTC. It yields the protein CASMKGGADSYEQYF.

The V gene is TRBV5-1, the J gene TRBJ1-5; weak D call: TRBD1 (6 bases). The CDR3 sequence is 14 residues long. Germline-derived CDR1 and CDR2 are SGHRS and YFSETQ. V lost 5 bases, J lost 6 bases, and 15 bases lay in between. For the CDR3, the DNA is TGCGCCAGCAGACAGGGCGAAGGGAGTCAGCCCCAGCATTTT. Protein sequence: CASRQGEGSQPQHF.

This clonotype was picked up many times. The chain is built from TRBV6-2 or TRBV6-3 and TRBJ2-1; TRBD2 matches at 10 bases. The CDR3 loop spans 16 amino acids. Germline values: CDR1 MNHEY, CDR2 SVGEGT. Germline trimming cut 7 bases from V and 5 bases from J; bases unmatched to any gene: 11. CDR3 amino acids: CASTYSGRDHNNEQFF. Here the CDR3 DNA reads TGTGCCAGCACCTACAGCGGGAGGGATCACAACAATGAGCAGTTCTTC.

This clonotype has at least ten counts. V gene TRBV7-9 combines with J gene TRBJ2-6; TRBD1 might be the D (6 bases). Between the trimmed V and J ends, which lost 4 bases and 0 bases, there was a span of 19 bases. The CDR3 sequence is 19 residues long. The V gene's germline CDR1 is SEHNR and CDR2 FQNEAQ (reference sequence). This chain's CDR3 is CASSWGYGTNYSGANVLTF. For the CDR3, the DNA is TGTGCCAGCAGCTGGGGGTACGGGACAAATTACTCTGGGGCCAACGTCCTGACTTTC. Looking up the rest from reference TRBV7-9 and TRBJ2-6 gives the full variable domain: DTGVSQNPRHKITKRGQNVTFRCDPISEHNRLYWYRQTLGQGPEFLTYFQNEAQLEKSRLLSDRFSAERPKGSFSTLEIQRTEQGDSAMYLCASSWGYGTNYSGANVLTFGAGSRLTVL.

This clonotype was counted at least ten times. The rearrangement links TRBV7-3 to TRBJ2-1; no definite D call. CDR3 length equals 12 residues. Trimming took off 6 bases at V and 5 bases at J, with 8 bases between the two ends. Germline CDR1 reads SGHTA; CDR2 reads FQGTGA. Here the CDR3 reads CASRGRNNEQFF. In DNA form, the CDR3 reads TGTGCCAGCAGAGGTCGGAACAATGAGCAGTTCTTC.